This T cell receptor beta chain stems from a study of identifying expanded T cells in peripheral blood. The repertoire was sequenced with immunoSEQ multiplex PCR; TCRdb's copy has only in-frame clones and lacks some. This table holds about 80,000 clones, 88% found once. The CDR3 sequence is 14 residues long. CDR1 and CDR2 from the germline V gene are LNHDA and SQIVND (reference sequence). V lost 5 bases and J lost 2; bases outside the gene matches: 5. This receptor was taken from a person aged 18-70 years in good health. The chain joins TRBV19 to TRBJ2-7; 8 bases line up with TRBD2. Sequencing was performed on blood. CDR3 sequence: CASSRGGAPYEQYF. The DNA for the CDR3 is TGTGCCAGTAGTCGGGGGGGGGCTCCCTACGAGCAGTACTTC.